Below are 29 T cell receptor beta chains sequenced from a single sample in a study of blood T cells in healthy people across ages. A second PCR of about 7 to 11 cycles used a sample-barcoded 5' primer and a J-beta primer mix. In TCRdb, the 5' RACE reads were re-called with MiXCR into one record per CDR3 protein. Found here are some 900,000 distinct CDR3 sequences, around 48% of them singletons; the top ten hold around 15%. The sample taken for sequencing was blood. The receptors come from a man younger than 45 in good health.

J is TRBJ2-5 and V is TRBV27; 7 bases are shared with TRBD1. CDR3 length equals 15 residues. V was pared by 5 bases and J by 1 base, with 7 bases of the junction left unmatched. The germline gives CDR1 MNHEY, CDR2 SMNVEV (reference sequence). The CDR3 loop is CASSKNRGGQETQYF. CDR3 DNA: TGTGCCAGCAGTAAGAACAGGGGTGGCCAAGAGACCCAGTACTTC.

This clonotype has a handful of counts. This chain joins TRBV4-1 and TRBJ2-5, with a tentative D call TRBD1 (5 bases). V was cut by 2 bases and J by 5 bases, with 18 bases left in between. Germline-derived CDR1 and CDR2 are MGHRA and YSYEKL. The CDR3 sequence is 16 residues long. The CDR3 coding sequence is TGCGCCAGCAGCCAACCCCATTTAGATAGGGGCGAGACCCAGTACTTC. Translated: CASSQPHLDRGETQYF.

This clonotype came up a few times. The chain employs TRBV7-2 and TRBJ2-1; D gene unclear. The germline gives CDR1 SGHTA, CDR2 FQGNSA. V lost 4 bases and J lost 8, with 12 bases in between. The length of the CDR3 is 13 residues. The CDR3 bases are TGTGCCAGCAGCTCCCCTTATTCGGATGAGCAGTTCTTC. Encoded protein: CASSSPYSDEQFF.

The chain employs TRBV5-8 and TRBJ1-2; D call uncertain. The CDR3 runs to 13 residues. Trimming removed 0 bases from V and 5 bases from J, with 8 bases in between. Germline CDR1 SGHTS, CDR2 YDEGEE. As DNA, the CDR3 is TGTGCCAGCAGCTTGGTGTCACCTTATGGCTACACCTTC. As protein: CASSLVSPYGYTF.

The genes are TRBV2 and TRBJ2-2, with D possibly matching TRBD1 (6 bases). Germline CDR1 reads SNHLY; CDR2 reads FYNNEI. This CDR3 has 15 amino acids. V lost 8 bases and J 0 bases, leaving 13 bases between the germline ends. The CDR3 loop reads CASVWTASNTGELFF. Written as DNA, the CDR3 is TGTGCCAGCGTATGGACAGCATCGAACACCGGGGAGCTGTTTTTT.

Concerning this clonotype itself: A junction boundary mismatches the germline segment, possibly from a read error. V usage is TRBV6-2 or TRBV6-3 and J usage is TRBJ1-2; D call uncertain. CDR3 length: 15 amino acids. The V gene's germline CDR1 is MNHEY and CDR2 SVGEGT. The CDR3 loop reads CATTNGRVRNYDYTF. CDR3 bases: TGTGCCACCACGAATGGTAGGGTCCGAAACTATGACTACACCTTC.

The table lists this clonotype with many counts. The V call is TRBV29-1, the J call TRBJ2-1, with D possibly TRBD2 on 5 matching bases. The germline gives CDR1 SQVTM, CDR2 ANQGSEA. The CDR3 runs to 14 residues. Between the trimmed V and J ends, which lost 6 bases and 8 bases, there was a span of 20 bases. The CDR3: CSVDRGSGFYEQFF. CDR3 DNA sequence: TGCAGCGTGGACCGGGGATCGGGCTTCTATGAGCAGTTCTTC.

The CDR3 sequence is CASSLAPELVDEQFF. The CDR3 DNA reads as TGCGCCAGCAGCTTGGCGCCTGAACTGGTGGATGAGCAGTTCTTC. The chain links TRBV5-1 to TRBJ2-1; unclear D gene. The germline CDR1 and CDR2 sequences are SGHRS and YFSETQ. The V end was cut by 0 bases, the J end by 8 bases, with 15 bases between. The length of the CDR3 is 15 residues.

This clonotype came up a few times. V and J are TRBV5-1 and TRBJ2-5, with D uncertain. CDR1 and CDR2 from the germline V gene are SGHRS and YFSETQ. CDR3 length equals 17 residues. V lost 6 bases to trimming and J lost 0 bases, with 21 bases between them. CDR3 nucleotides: TGCGCCAGCACCAAAAACTATCTAATCATACACCAAGAGACCCAGTACTTC. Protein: CASTKNYLIIHQETQYF.

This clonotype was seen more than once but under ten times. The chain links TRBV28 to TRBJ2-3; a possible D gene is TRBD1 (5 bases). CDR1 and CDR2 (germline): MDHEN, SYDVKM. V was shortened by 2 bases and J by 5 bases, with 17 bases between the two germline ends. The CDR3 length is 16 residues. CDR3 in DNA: TGTGCCAGCAGTTTAGGCCGGGCAGGGAAGTTAGATACGCAGTATTTT. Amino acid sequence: CASSLGRAGKLDTQYF.

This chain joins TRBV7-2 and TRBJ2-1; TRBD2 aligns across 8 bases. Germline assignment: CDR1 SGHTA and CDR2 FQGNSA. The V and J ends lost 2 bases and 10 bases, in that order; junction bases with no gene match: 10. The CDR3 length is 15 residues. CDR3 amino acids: CASSLISGATYEQFF. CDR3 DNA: TGTGCCAGCAGCTTAATTAGCGGGGCGACCTACGAGCAGTTCTTC.

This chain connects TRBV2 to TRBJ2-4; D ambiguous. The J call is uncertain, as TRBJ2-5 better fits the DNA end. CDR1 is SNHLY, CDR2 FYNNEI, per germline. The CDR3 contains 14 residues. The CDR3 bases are TGTGCCAGCAGTGAAACGAGCTTCTACGAGACCCAGTACTTC. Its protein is CASSETSFYETQYF.

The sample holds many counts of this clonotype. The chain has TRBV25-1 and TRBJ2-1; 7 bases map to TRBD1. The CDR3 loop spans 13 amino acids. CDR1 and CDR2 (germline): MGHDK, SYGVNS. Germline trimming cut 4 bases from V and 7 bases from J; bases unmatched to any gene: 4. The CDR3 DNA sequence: TGTGCCAGCAGTGTAGCAGGGGGAAATGAGCAGTTCTTC. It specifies CASSVAGGNEQFF.

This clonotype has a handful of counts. CDR3 DNA: TGTGCCAGCAGCTCCTACCCTTTAGCTCCCAATCAAGAGACCCAGTACTTC. Translated, it gives CASSSYPLAPNQETQYF. The chain employs TRBV7-9 and TRBJ2-5; no firm D call. The CDR3 contains 17 residues. Germline assignment: CDR1 SEHNR and CDR2 FQNEAQ (reference sequence). Between the trimmed V and J ends, which lost 4 bases and 2 bases, there was a span of 20 bases.

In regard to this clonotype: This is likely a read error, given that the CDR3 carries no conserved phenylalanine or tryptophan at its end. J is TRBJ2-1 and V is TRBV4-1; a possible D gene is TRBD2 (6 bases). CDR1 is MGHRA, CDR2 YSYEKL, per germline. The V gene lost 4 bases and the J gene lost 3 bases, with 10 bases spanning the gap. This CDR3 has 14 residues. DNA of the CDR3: TGCGCCAGCAGCCGCCCGGGACTCTACAATGAGCAGTTCTTA. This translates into CASSRPGLYNEQFL.

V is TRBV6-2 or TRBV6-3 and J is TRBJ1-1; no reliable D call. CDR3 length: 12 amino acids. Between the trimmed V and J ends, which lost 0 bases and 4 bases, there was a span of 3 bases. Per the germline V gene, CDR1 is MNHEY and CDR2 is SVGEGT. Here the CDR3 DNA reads TGTGCCAGCAGTTACTCGCCCACTGAAGCTTTCTTT. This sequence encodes CASSYSPTEAFF.

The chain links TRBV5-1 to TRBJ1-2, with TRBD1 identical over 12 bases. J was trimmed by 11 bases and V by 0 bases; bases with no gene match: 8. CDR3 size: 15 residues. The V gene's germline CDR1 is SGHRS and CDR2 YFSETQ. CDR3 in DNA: TGCGCCAGCAGCTTGGGATCCGGGACAGGGGGCGTTTACACCTTC. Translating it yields CASSLGSGTGGVYTF.

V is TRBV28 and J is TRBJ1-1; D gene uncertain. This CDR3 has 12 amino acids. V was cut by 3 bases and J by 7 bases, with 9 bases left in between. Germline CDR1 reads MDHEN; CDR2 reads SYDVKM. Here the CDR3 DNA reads TGTGCCAGCAGTTTGCAGTTAAGTGAAGCTTTCTTT. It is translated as CASSLQLSEAFF. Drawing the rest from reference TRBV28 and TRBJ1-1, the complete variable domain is DVKVTQSSRYLVKRTGEKVFLECVQDMDHENMFWYRQDPGLGLRLIYFSYDVKMKEKGDIPEGYSVSREKKERFSLILESASTNQTSMYLCASSLQLSEAFFGQGTRLTVV.

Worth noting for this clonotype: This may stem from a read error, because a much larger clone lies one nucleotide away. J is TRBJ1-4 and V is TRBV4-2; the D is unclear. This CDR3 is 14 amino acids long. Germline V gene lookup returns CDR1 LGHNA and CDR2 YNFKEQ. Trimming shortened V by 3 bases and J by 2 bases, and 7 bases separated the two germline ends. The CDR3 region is CASSQGRTNEKLFF. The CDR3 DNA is TGTGCCAGCAGCCAGGGGAGGACTAATGAAAAACTGTTTTTT.

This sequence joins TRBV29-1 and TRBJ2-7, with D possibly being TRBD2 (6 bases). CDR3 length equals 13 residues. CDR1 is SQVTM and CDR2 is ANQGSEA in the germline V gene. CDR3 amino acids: CNVEGGNTYEQYF. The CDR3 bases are TGCAACGTCGAAGGAGGGAACACCTACGAGCAGTACTTC.

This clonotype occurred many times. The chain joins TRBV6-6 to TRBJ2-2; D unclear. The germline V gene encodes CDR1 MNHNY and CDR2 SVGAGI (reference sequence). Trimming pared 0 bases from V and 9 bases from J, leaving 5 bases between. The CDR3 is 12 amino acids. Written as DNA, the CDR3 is TGTGCCAGCAGTTACTCGAATAGGGAGCTGTTTTTT. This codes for CASSYSNRELFF.

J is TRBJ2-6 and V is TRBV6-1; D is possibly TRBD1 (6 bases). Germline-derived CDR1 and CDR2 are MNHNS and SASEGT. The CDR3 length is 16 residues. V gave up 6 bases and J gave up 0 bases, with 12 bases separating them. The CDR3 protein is CASRSGQISGANVLTF. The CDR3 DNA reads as TGTGCCAGCAGATCTGGACAGATCTCTGGGGCCAACGTCCTGACTTTC.

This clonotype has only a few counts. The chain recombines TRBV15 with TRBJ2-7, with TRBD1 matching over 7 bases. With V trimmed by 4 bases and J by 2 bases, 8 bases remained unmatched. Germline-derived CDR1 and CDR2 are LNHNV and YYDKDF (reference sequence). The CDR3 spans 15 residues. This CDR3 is CATSIGTESTYEQYF. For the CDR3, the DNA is TGTGCCACCAGCATAGGGACAGAATCAACCTACGAGCAGTACTTC.

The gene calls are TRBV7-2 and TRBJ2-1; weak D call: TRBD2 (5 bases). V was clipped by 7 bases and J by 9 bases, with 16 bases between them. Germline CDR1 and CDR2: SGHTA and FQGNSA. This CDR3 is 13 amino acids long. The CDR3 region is CASTPPGRSEQFF. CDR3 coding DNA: TGTGCCAGCACCCCGCCGGGGAGAAGTGAGCAGTTCTTC.

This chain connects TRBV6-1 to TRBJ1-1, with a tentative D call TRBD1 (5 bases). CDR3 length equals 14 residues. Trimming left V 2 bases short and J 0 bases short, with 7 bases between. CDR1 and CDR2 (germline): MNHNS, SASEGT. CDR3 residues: CASSEWGMNTEAFF. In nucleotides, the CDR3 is TGTGCCAGCAGTGAATGGGGGATGAACACTGAAGCTTTCTTT.

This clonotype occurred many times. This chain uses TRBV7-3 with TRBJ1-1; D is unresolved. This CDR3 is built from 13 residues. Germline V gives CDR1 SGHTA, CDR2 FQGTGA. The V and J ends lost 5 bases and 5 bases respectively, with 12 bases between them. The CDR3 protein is CASSLDHGTEAFF. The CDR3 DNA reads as TGTGCCAGCAGCCTCGATCACGGTACTGAAGCTTTCTTT.

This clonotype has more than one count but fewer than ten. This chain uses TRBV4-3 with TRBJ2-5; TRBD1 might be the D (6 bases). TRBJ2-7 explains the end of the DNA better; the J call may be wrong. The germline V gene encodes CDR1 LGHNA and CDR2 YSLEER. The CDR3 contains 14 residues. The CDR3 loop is CASSQGPGALEQYF. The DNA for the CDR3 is TGCGCCAGCAGCCAAGGGCCAGGGGCTCTCGAGCAGTACTTC.

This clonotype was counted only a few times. In DNA, the CDR3 is TGTGCCAGCAGCTTCACCCGCACAAGCACAGATACGCAGTATTTT. Translated, it gives CASSFTRTSTDTQYF. The rearrangement links TRBV7-2 to TRBJ2-3; no reliable D call. The V and J ends lost 3 bases and 0 bases respectively, with 10 bases between them. Germline V gives CDR1 SGHTA, CDR2 FQGNSA. The CDR3 consists of 15 residues. The full variable domain, with the rest looked up from reference TRBV7-2 and TRBJ2-3, is GAGVSQSPSNKVTEKGKDVELRCDPISGHTALYWYRQSLGQGLEFLIYFQGNSAPDKSGLPSDRFSAERTGGSVSTLTIQRTQQEDSAVYLCASSFTRTSTDTQYFGPGTRLTVL.

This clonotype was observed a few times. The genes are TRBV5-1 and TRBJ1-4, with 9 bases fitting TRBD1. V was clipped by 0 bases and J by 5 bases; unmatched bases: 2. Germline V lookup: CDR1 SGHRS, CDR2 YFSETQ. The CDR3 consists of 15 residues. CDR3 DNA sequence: TGCGCCAGCAGCTTGGGGGACAGGGACAATGAAAAACTGTTTTTT. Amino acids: CASSLGDRDNEKLFF.